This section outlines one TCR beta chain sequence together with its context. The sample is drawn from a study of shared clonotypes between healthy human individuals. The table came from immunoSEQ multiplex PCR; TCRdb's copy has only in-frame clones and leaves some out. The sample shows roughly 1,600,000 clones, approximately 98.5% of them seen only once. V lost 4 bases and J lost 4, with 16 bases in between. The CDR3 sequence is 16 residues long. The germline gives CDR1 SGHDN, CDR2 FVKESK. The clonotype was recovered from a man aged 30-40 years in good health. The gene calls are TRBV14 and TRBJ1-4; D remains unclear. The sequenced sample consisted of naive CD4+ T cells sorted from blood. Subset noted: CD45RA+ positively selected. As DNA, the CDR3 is TGTGCCAGCAGCCCAACGAAACCGAGGCTTAATGAAAAACTGTTTTTT. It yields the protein CASSPTKPRLNEKLFF. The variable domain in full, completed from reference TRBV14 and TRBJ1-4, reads EAGVTQFPSHSVIEKGQTVTLRCDPISGHDNLYWYRRVMGKEIKFLLHFVKESKQDESGMPNNRFLAERTGGTYSTLKVQPAELEDSGVYFCASSPTKPRLNEKLFFGSGTQLSVL.